This T cell receptor beta chain was sequenced during a study of regulatory T cells in long-lasting Graves disease. General study points: Persistent patients shared more public clonotypes (2,741) than newly diagnosed patients (966).

CDR1 and CDR2 from the germline V gene are KGHSH and LQKENI. The CDR3 length is 13 residues. Described time point: newly diagnosed GD, antithyroid drugs for less than 3 months. Making the TCR library involved RNA that had been extracted from PBMCs. Both iRepertoire HTBI primers and Arm-PCR of CDR3 regions were used to build the TCR beta libraries. TCRdb reprocessed the multiplex PCR reads with MiXCR, giving one entry per CDR3 protein. The sample has around 500,000 distinct CDR3 sequences; about 15% are singletons. Worth noting for this clonotype: Its antigen is still unknown. One junction end does not reproduce the germline sequence, and a read error may be involved.

The same data also went into a second study, on T cells in Graves' hyperthyroidism and ophthalmopathy. That paper states: Ophthalmopathy was distinguished from stable hyperthyroidism by 13 V-J signatures.

This chain links TRBV18 with TRBJ2-7; no clear D gene. This clonotype was sampled from a middle-aged woman with Graves disease. The input for sequencing was peripheral blood mononuclear cells (PBMCs), taken at new diagnosis, from a patient treated with antithyroid drugs. CDR3: CASSPTTLYERYF. The CDR3 DNA reads as TGTGCCAGCTCACCAACTACCTTATACGAGCGGTACTTC.